Described below is a single TCR beta chain sequence and its context. This specimen belongs to a study of blood T cell repertoires in COVID-19. In the source study's methods: Estimation of nucleated cell counts was performed using reference gene primer amplification. Data came from immunoSEQ multiplex PCR; TCRdb stores just in-frame clones and leaves some out. That table gives V, J and clone size, and the DNA gave D and trimming. The sample shows fewer than 350,000 clones, 75% to 90% of them seen only once. Germline CDR1 ENHRY, CDR2 SYGVKD. The CDR3 is 16 amino acids. Trimming at V came to 10 bases and at J to 10 bases, leaving 18 bases not matched to a gene.

The sequencing input was peripheral blood. This TCR derives from a woman in her twenties or thirties who had recovered from COVID-19. The V and J genes are TRBV10-3 and TRBJ1-6; 8 bases line up with TRBD1. The CDR3 DNA is TGTGCCACCGGAGCCCGCGGACAGGGACAGGTCTCACCCCTCCACTTT. Translated: CATGARGQGQVSPLHF.